One sample yielded the 30 T cell receptor beta chains listed below, sequenced in a study of CD8+ T cells in alopecia areata. RNA extraction was followed by reverse transcription into cDNA, which acted as the sequencing template. Some clones are missing from TCRdb's copy, which holds only in-frame ones; the method was immunoSEQ multiplex PCR. This sample has about 100,000 clones; roughly 46% occur once, and the top ten carry roughly 18%. Specified treatment: oral pan-JAK inhibitor, 5-10 mg twice daily. The sequencing here drew on CD8+ T cells sorted from blood, taken at week 24, from a patient treated with tofacitinib. Every receptor here comes from a human donor with alopecia areata.

The chain uses TRBV5-1 and TRBJ2-4; tentatively, D is TRBD2 (5 bases). The V end was cut by 4 bases, the J end by 7 bases, with 15 bases between. The CDR3 has 14 amino acids. Germline loops: CDR1 SGHRS, CDR2 YFSETQ. CDR3 bases: TGCGCCAGCAGCCCCCGGACTGGCGAGAACATTCAGTACTTC. It translates to CASSPRTGENIQYF. Supplemented by reference TRBV5-1 and TRBJ2-4, the full variable domain reads KAGVTQTPRYLIKTRGQQVTLSCSPISGHRSVSWYQQTPGQGLQFLFEYFSETQRNKGNFPGRFSGRQFSNSRSEMNVSTLELGDSALYLCASSPRTGENIQYFGAGTRLSVL.

This clone was seen more than once but under ten times. The chain employs TRBV30 and TRBJ2-1; 7 bases align to TRBD2. CDR3 size: 12 residues. V dropped 0 bases and J dropped 7; count of bases not matched to a gene: 0. Per germline, CDR1 GTSNPN and CDR2 SVGIG (reference sequence). CDR3 in amino acids: CAWSVLANEQFF. For the CDR3, the DNA is TGTGCCTGGAGTGTACTAGCGAATGAGCAGTTCTTC.

In its sample, this clone was seen a few times. The V call is TRBV19, the J call TRBJ2-7, with D possibly matching TRBD1 (6 bases). Trimming left V 5 bases short and J 1 base short, with 9 bases between. Germline-derived CDR1 and CDR2 are LNHDA and SQIVND (reference sequence). The CDR3 extends over 13 amino acids. The CDR3 spells CASSHGTSYEQYF. The DNA for the CDR3 is TGTGCCAGTAGTCACGGGACATCCTACGAGCAGTACTTC.

The chain has TRBV6-5 and TRBJ1-2; 8 bases are a match to TRBD1. CDR3 length: 16 residues. Per the germline V gene, CDR1 is MNHEY and CDR2 is SVGAGI. V lost 0 bases, J lost 6 bases, and 9 bases stayed unmatched. The CDR3 DNA sequence: TGTGCCAGCAGTTACTCTACAGGGGGAATGGCTGATGGCTACACCTTC. Amino acid sequence: CASSYSTGGMADGYTF.

In nucleotides, the CDR3 is TGTGCCAGCAGCTTAGTTATAGACTGGCCATATGGCTACACCTTC. It encodes CASSLVIDWPYGYTF. The chain is built from TRBV7-9 and TRBJ1-2; D remains unclear. The CDR3 is made up of 15 amino acids. Germline V gene data show CDR1 as SEHNR and CDR2 as FQNEAQ (reference sequence). Trimming removed 1 base at V and 5 bases at J, with 14 bases between.

This chain connects TRBV7-3 to TRBJ2-2; perhaps TRBD2 as D (5 bases). Trimming stripped 5 bases from V and 6 bases from J, with 25 bases between. The CDR3 is 18 amino acids. Germline-derived CDR1 and CDR2 are SGHTA and FQGTGA. The CDR3 DNA sequence: TGTGCCAGCAGCCCCCTAGCCGTCCAGAATGAGGCCGCCGGGGAGCTGTTTTTT. Encoded protein: CASSPLAVQNEAAGELFF.

The V call is TRBV5-1, the J call TRBJ2-1, with D hard to call. This CDR3 comprises 14 residues. Germline CDR1 reads SGHRS; CDR2 reads YFSETQ. With 1 base removed from V and 5 bases from J, the gap between germline ends came to 10 bases. CDR3 residues: CASSLTGFNNEQFF. Here the CDR3 DNA reads TGCGCCAGCAGCTTGACTGGATTTAACAATGAGCAGTTCTTC.

The rearrangement links TRBV29-1 to TRBJ2-1; TRBD2 agrees at 13 bases. This CDR3 contains 16 residues. The trim removed 8 bases at V and 3 bases at J, leaving 10 bases unmatched. From germline, CDR1 is SQVTM and CDR2 ANQGSEA. The chain's CDR3 is CSTQAGTSGVYNEQFF. In DNA, the CDR3 is TGCAGCACCCAAGCCGGGACTAGCGGGGTCTACAATGAGCAGTTCTTC.

This chain uses TRBV6-5 with TRBJ2-1, with 9 bases matching TRBD2. CDR3 length: 14 amino acids. With V trimmed by 6 bases and J by 5 bases, 5 bases remained unmatched. Looked up from germline, CDR1 is MNHEY and CDR2 is SVGAGI. DNA for the CDR3: TGTGCCAGCAGACGTAGCGGGAGAAACAATGAGCAGTTCTTC. Translating gives CASRRSGRNNEQFF.

The chain carries TRBV27 and TRBJ2-1; D is unresolved. CDR3 length: 11 amino acids. Trimming stripped 6 bases from V and 7 bases from J, with 7 bases between. CDR1 is MNHEY, CDR2 SMNVEV, per germline (reference sequence). The CDR3 is CASSYGNEQFF. CDR3 nucleotide sequence: TGTGCCAGCAGCTACGGGAATGAGCAGTTCTTC.

This chain joins TRBV30 and TRBJ2-2, with 9 bases matching TRBD1. CDR3 length: 14 residues. CDR1 is GTSNPN, CDR2 SVGIG, per germline (reference sequence). The trim removed 6 bases at V and 6 bases at J, leaving 8 bases unmatched. In DNA, the CDR3 is TGTGCCTGTTCCTACAGGGGGCGCGCCGGGGAGCTGTTTTTT. Translation gives CACSYRGRAGELFF.

The rearrangement links TRBV2 to TRBJ1-1; 7 bases fit TRBD1. Germline values: CDR1 SNHLY, CDR2 FYNNEI. J was trimmed by 5 bases and V by 6 bases; bases with no gene match: 9. This CDR3 is 14 amino acids long. The CDR3, as DNA: TGTGCCAGCAGGTGGACAGGAGAGGGTACTGAAGCTTTCTTT. This sequence encodes CASRWTGEGTEAFF.

V and J are TRBV10-2 and TRBJ2-5; 7 positions agree with TRBD2. The J segment lost 2 bases and the V segment lost 6 bases, leaving 6 bases of the junction unmatched. Per germline, CDR1 WSHSY and CDR2 SAAADI. The CDR3 extends over 14 amino acids. The CDR3 spells CASSMTSPQETQYF. The CDR3 DNA sequence: TGCGCCAGCAGCATGACTAGCCCTCAAGAGACCCAGTACTTC.

The chain has TRBV15 and TRBJ1-5; D is possibly TRBD1 (5 bases). V dropped 0 bases and J dropped 6 bases, with 12 bases sitting between them. CDR3 length equals 15 residues. Germline CDR1 LNHNV, CDR2 YYDKDF (reference sequence). CDR3 nucleotide sequence: TGTGCCACCAGCAGAGATAAGGGGAACTCTCAGCCCCAGCATTTT. It translates to CATSRDKGNSQPQHF.

The genes are TRBV2 and TRBJ2-6; 12 bases map to TRBD2. Trimming took 8 bases from V and 2 from J; bases not matched to a gene: 4. Per the germline V gene, CDR1 is SNHLY and CDR2 is FYNNEI. The CDR3 contains 16 residues. The CDR3 bases are TGTGCCAGCGCCCGGACTAGCGGGACTGGGGCCAACGTCCTGACTTTC. It yields the protein CASARTSGTGANVLTF. The full variable domain, its missing parts supplied by reference TRBV2 and TRBJ2-6, is EPEVTQTPSHQVTQMGQEVILRCVPISNHLYFYWYRQILGQKVEFLVSFYNNEISEKSEIFDDQFSVERPDGSNFTLKIRSTKLEDSAMYFCASARTSGTGANVLTFGAGSRLTVL.

Note on this clone: One junction end does not reproduce the germline sequence, and a read error may be involved. The same CDR3 is also encoded by other DNA sequences in this sample. V usage is TRBV29-1 and J usage is TRBJ2-7; 10 bases map to TRBD1. CDR3 length equals 12 residues. Germline CDR1 reads SQVTM; CDR2 reads ANQGSEA. CDR3 DNA: TGTAGCGGGTGGACAGGGGGATACGAGCAGTACTTC. This gives the protein CSGWTGGYEQYF.

In this sample, this clone turned up a few times. The chain is built from TRBV7-9 and TRBJ2-1; the D call may be TRBD1 or TRBD2 (5 bases each). Per germline, CDR1 SEHNR and CDR2 FQNEAQ (reference sequence). V was shortened by 4 bases and J by 8 bases, with 18 bases between the two germline ends. This CDR3 has 15 residues. Written as DNA, the CDR3 is TGTGCCAGCAGCTCCCTAGCTGGGGCGGTGGATGAGCAGTTCTTC. Translated: CASSSLAGAVDEQFF.

The chain joins TRBV7-2 to TRBJ2-1; 7 nucleotides line up with TRBD2. Looked up from germline, CDR1 is SGHTA and CDR2 is FQGNSA. The CDR3 totals 15 residues. V gave up 4 bases and J gave up 2 bases; unmatched junction bases: 5. The CDR3 region is CASSSLAVPYNEQFF. The CDR3 nucleotides are TGTGCCAGCAGCTCCCTAGCGGTCCCCTACAATGAGCAGTTCTTC.

With regard to this clone: Other DNA sequences in the sample encode the same CDR3. V and J are TRBV27 and TRBJ2-2; D perhaps matches TRBD2 (6 bases). Germline CDR1 is MNHEY and CDR2 is SMNVEV (reference sequence). Trimming cost V 8 bases and J 4 bases, with 11 bases left between them. CDR3 size: 13 residues. Here the CDR3 DNA reads TGTGCCAGCTCTTTGGGGGGCACCGGGGAGCTGTTTTTT. Its translation is CASSLGGTGELFF.

The chain joins TRBV27 to TRBJ2-7; no reliable D call. The CDR3 extends over 12 amino acids. In germline, CDR1 is MNHEY, CDR2 SMNVEV (reference sequence). Deletions cut 6 bases from V and 2 bases from J, with 8 bases between. The CDR3, as DNA: TGTGCCAGCAGAGGAGCAACCTACGAGCAGTACTTC. Its translation is CASRGATYEQYF.

This chain uses TRBV6-5 with TRBJ2-3, with 12 bases identical to TRBD2. Germline V gives CDR1 MNHEY, CDR2 SVGAGI. This CDR3 is built from 16 residues. Trimming cost V 3 bases and J 10 bases; bases outside gene matches: 11. CDR3 bases: TGTGCCAGCAGTTATCGGACTAGCGGGGCCACAGTGGCGCAGTATTTT. It yields the protein CASSYRTSGATVAQYF.

The rearrangement links TRBV29-1 to TRBJ2-1; 8 bases are shared with TRBD2. Germline CDR1 reads SQVTM; CDR2 reads ANQGSEA. After removal of 3 bases from V and 4 bases from J, the junction contained 17 bases not matched to a gene. The CDR3 runs 18 residues. CDR3 sequence: CSVDRPRGEASGYNEQFF. The CDR3 DNA reads as TGCAGCGTTGACCGACCCAGGGGAGAGGCTAGCGGGTACAATGAGCAGTTCTTC.

This clone was recorded once. J is TRBJ2-5 and V is TRBV5-1; TRBD1 matches at 7 bases. V gave up 3 bases and J gave up 1 base; unmatched junction bases: 3. CDR1 is SGHRS, CDR2 YFSETQ, per germline. This CDR3 has 14 amino acids. The CDR3 DNA reads as TGCGCCAGCAGCTGGGGACAGCTCCAAGAGACCCAGTACTTC. It translates to CASSWGQLQETQYF.

This clone has just a few counts. This sequence joins TRBV29-1 and TRBJ1-3; 7 positions match TRBD1. Germline trimming cut 7 bases from V and 6 bases from J; bases unmatched to any gene: 9. This CDR3 comprises 13 residues. Germline CDR1 SQVTM, CDR2 ANQGSEA. The CDR3 bases are TGCAGCGGGTTACAGGGGCACGAAAACACCATATATTTT. Protein product: CSGLQGHENTIYF.

The chain links TRBV4-1 to TRBJ2-5, with TRBD1 matching 7 bases. Germline V gene lookup returns CDR1 MGHRA and CDR2 YSYEKL. This CDR3 is 15 amino acids long. V lost 1 base and J lost 5; bases outside the gene matches: 7. CDR3 sequence: CASSQATGVSETQYF. CDR3 in DNA: TGCGCCAGCAGCCAAGCCACAGGGGTTAGCGAGACCCAGTACTTC.

This chain connects TRBV11-2 to TRBJ2-5; D uncertain. Trimming stripped 3 bases from V and 5 bases from J, with 13 bases between. Germline V gene data show CDR1 as SGHAT and CDR2 as FQNNGV. The CDR3 covers 14 residues. The CDR3 is CASSFGALTETQYF. As DNA, the CDR3 is TGTGCCAGCAGCTTCGGCGCTTTGACGGAGACCCAGTACTTC.

The chain employs TRBV29-1 and TRBJ2-2, with 10 positions matching TRBD1. There are 14 residues in the CDR3. The germline V gene has CDR1 SQVTM and CDR2 ANQGSEA. J was trimmed by 4 bases and V by 7 bases; bases with no gene match: 6. CDR3: CSADRGHGTGELFF. Written as DNA, the CDR3 is TGCAGCGCAGACAGGGGGCACGGCACCGGGGAGCTGTTTTTT.

This clone was picked up a small number of times. The V and J genes are TRBV9 and TRBJ2-1; D not certain. The CDR3 spans 15 residues. Germline V gene sequence: CDR1 SGDLS, CDR2 YYNGEE. V shed 0 bases and J shed 4 bases, with 11 bases lying between them. The CDR3 sequence: CASSVGDSQYNEQFF. The CDR3 DNA is TGTGCCAGCAGCGTAGGAGATAGCCAGTACAATGAGCAGTTCTTC.

The chain joins TRBV14 to TRBJ2-7; D unresolved. The CDR3 runs to 13 residues. V was cut by 1 base and J by 3 bases, with 7 bases left in between. Per the germline V gene, CDR1 is SGHDN and CDR2 is FVKESK. The CDR3 nucleotides are TGTGCCAGCAGCCAAGTTCCCCTCTACGAGCAGTACTTC. Amino acid sequence: CASSQVPLYEQYF.

V usage is TRBV28 and J usage is TRBJ2-6, with 12 bases aligning to TRBD2. Trimming took 3 bases from V and 3 from J; bases not matched to a gene: 9. Germline-derived CDR1 and CDR2 are MDHEN and SYDVKM. The CDR3 runs 19 residues. CDR3: CASSFFQTSGSSGANVLTF. CDR3 nucleotides: TGTGCCAGCAGTTTTTTTCAGACTAGCGGGAGTAGTGGGGCCAACGTCCTGACTTTC. The whole variable domain, filled in from reference TRBV28 and TRBJ2-6, reads DVKVTQSSRYLVKRTGEKVFLECVQDMDHENMFWYRQDPGLGLRLIYFSYDVKMKEKGDIPEGYSVSREKKERFSLILESASTNQTSMYLCASSFFQTSGSSGANVLTFGAGSRLTVL.